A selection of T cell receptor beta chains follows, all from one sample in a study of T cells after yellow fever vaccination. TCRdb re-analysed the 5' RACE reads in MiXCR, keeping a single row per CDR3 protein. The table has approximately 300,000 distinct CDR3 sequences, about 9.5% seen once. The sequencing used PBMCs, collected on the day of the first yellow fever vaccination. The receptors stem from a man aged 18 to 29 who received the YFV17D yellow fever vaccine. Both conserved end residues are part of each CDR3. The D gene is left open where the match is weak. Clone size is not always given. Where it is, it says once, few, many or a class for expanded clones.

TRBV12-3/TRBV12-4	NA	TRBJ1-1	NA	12	TGTGCCAGCAGTTTAGATTGGACTGAAGCTTTCTTT	CASSLDWTEAFF
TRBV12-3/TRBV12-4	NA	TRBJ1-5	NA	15	TGTGCCAGCTCCTCCTTTGCGACAGGCAATCAGCCCCAGCATTTT	CASSSFATGNQPQHF
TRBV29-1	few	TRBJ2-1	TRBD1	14	TGCAGCGCCGTAGCGGGACAGGGGGGCGATGAGCAGTTCTTC	CSAVAGQGGDEQFF
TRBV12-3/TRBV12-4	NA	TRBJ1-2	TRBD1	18	TGTGCCATCAGCGCGGGACAGGGAGCAATATTGGGTCCTTATGGCTACACCTTC	CAISAGQGAILGPYGYTF
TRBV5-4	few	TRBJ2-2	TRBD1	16	TGTGCCAGCAGCACGACAGGGCCCGCGAACACCGGGGAGCTGTTTTTT	CASSTTGPANTGELFF
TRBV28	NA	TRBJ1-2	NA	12	TGTGCCAGCAGTTCTAGGTCCTATGGCTACACCTTC	CASSSRSYGYTF
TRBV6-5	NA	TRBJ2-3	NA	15	TGTGCCAGCAGTTACATTACGGGGGGCCCAGATACGCAGTATTTT	CASSYITGGPDTQYF
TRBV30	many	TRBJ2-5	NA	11	TGTGCCTGGAGCCCAAGGGAGACCCAGTACTTC	CAWSPRETQYF
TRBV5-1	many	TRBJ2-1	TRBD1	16	TGCGCCAGCAGCTTGGGGGCTTCAGGGGGCTACAATGAGCAGTTCTTC	CASSLGASGGYNEQFF
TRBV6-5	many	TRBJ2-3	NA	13	TGTGCCAGCAGTTTAATGAGCACAGATACGCAGTATTTT	CASSLMSTDTQYF
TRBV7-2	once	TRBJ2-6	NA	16	TGTGCCAGCAGCTTAGCTTTCAGTTCTGGGGCCAACGTCCTGACTTTC	CASSLAFSSGANVLTF
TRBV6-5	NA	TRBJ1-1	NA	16	TGTGCCAGCAGTTACTCGAGCCCTGATTATAACACTGAAGCTTTCTTT	CASSYSSPDYNTEAFF
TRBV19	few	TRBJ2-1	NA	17	TGTGCCAGTAGATTGGATGGGAGAGTTCGCTCCTACAATGAGCAGTTCTTC	CASRLDGRVRSYNEQFF
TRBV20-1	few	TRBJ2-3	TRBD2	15	TGCAGTGCTAGAAGAGTGGGTGGGGGGGCAGATACGCAGTATTTT	CSARRVGGGADTQYF
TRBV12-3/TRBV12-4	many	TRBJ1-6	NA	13	TGTGCCAGCAGCCAGGGTTGGGATTCACCCCTCCACTTT	CASSQGWDSPLHF
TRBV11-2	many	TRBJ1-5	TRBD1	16	TGTGCCAGCAGCTTAGACGTCCGAGGGGGCCCCCAGCCCCAGCATTTT	CASSLDVRGGPQPQHF
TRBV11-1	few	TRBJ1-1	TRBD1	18	TGTGCCAGCAGCCGACAGGGGGCTAGTCTTATAGTTCCGACTGAAGCTTTCTTT	CASSRQGASLIVPTEAFF
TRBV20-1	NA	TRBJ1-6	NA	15	TGCAGTGCTAGAGCAGGGAAAGGGTATAATTCACCCCTCCACTTT	CSARAGKGYNSPLHF
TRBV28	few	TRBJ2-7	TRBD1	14	TGTGCCAGCAGCGTGGGACAGAGAATCTACGAGCAGTACTTC	CASSVGQRIYEQYF
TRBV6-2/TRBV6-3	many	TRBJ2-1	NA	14	TGTGCCAGCAGGGACTCTAAGGTAGGGAATGAGCAGTTCTTC	CASRDSKVGNEQFF
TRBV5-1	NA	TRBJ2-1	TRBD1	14	TGCGCCAGCAGCGGGACAGGGGACGACAATGAGCAGTTCTTC	CASSGTGDDNEQFF
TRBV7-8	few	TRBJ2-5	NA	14	TGTGCCAGCAGCCACCAGGGACCGAGGGAGACCCAGTACTTC	CASSHQGPRETQYF
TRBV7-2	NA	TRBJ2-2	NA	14	TGTGCCAGCAGCTCGGGGATGAACACCGGGGAGCTGTTTTTT	CASSSGMNTGELFF
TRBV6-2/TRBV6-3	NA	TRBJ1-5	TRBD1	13	TGTGCCAGCAGTCGACAGGGGTATCAGCCCCAGCATTTT	CASSRQGYQPQHF
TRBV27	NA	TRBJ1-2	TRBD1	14	TGTGCCAGCAGTCAAACAGGGGGCCCCTATGGCTACACCTTC	CASSQTGGPYGYTF
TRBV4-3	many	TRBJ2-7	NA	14	TGCGCCAGCAGCCCCAGGGGGGGGACCTACGAGCAGTACTTC	CASSPRGGTYEQYF
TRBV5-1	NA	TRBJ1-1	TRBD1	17	TGCGCCAGCAGCTTGGGCAGGGGGCAGGTTATGAACACTGAAGCTTTCTTT	CASSLGRGQVMNTEAFF
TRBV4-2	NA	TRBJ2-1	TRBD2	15	TGTGCCAGCAGCCAAGGCCTAGCGGGGAACAATGAGCAGTTCTTC	CASSQGLAGNNEQFF
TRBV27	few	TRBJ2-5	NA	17	TGTGCCAGCAGTCCTTACAAGGACCCAAGAGTGCAAGAGACCCAGTACTTC	CASSPYKDPRVQETQYF
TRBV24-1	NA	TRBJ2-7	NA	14	TGTGCCACCAGTGATTTGCGAGGACGCCACGAGCAGTACTTC	CATSDLRGRHEQYF
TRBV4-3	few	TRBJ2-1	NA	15	TGCGCCAGCGGAGAGGGGACGAGCTCCTACAATGAGCAGTTCTTC	CASGEGTSSYNEQFF
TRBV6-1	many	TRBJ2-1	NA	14	TGTGCCAGCAGTGAAGGGGGACTCTACAATGAGCAGTTCTTC	CASSEGGLYNEQFF
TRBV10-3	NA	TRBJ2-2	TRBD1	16	TGTGCCATCAGAGACAGGGCCCCCACCCGCACCGGGGAGCTGTTTTTT	CAIRDRAPTRTGELFF
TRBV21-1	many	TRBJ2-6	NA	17	TGTGCCAGCCCACTCGTTGACAGACGGTCTGGGGCCAACGTCCTGACTTTC	CASPLVDRRSGANVLTF
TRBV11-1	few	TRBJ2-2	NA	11	TGTGCCAGCAGCACCACCGGGGAGCTGTTTTTT	CASSTTGELFF
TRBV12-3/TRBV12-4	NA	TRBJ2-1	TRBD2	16	TGTGCCAGCAGCTTAGCGCCTAGCGGGGGCAGGGGTGAGCAGTTCTTC	CASSLAPSGGRGEQFF
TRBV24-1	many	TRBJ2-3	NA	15	TGTGCCACCAGTGACCCCTCCGGCCCGGCAGATACGCAGTATTTT	CATSDPSGPADTQYF
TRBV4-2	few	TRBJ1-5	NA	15	TGTGCCAGCAGCCTCCGACAAAATCGGTGGCAGCCCCAGCATTTT	CASSLRQNRWQPQHF
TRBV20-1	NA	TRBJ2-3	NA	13	TGCAGTGCCGGGGGACTCAGCACAGATACGCAGTATTTT	CSAGGLSTDTQYF
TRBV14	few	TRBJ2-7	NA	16	TGTGCCAGCAGCCTCCCGGCAGTAGCCCGTGCCTACGAGCAGTACTTC	CASSLPAVARAYEQYF
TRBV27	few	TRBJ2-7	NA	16	TGTGCCAGCAGTTTAAAGGGGGTAGCGGTTACCTACGAGCAGTACTTC	CASSLKGVAVTYEQYF
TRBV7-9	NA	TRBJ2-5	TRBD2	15	TGTGCCAGCAGCCGGACTAGCCTCGACCAAGAGACCCAGTACTTC	CASSRTSLDQETQYF
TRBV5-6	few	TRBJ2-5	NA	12	TGTGCCAGCAGCTTGGCAAAAGGGACCCAGTACTTC	CASSLAKGTQYF
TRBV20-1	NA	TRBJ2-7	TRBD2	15	TGCAGTGCTTCGGTCGGGGCCAGCGGGGTGTACGAGCAGTACTTC	CSASVGASGVYEQYF
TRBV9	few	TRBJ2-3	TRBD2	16	TGTGCCAGCAGTCTAGCGGGGGGCTTCACGACAGATACGCAGTATTTT	CASSLAGGFTTDTQYF
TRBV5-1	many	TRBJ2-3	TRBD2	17	TGCGCCAGCAGCCCCAAGGTTGCGGGGGGGCCAATGGATACGCAGTATTTT	CASSPKVAGGPMDTQYF
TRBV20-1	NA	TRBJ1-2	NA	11	TGCAGTGCTAGGGTACAGTATGGCTACACCTTC	CSARVQYGYTF
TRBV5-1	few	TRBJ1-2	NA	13	TGCGCCAGCAGCTTGGTGGTTCGGGATGGCTACACCTTC	CASSLVVRDGYTF
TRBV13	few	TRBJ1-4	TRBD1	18	TGTGCCAGCAGCTTCCAGGGGGCAGGAGGCTGGGCTAATGAAAAACTGTTTTTT	CASSFQGAGGWANEKLFF
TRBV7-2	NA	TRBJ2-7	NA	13	TGTGCCAGCAGCCAGGGCCAGGCACGGGAGCAGTACTTC	CASSQGQAREQYF
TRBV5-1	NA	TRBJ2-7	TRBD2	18	TGCGCCAGCAGCTTAGGAATATTTCGCGAGCGGGGGTTTGTCGAGCAGTACTTC	CASSLGIFRERGFVEQYF
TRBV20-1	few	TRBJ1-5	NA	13	TGCAGTGCTAGAATGACTAGCAATCAGCCCCAGCATTTT	CSARMTSNQPQHF
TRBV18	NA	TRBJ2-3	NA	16	TGTGCCAGCTCTCCCCCTTCCTGGACAGACACAGATACGCAGTATTTT	CASSPPSWTDTDTQYF
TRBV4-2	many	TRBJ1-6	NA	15	TGTGCCAGCAGCCAAGGGAGGGCCCCCCTAGCACCCCTCCACTTT	CASSQGRAPLAPLHF
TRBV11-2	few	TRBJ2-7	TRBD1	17	TGTGCCAGCAGCTTAGGTCTTCGGCAGGGGGCTTCCTACGAGCAGTACTTC	CASSLGLRQGASYEQYF